The 28 T cell receptor beta chains below all came from one sample that was sequenced in a study of cytomegalovirus exposure and HLA in healthy donors. It was with 60 Vbeta and 13 Jbeta primers that the PCR ran. TCRdb's copy holds only in-frame clones and misses some; the assay was immunoSEQ multiplex PCR. This sample has over 130,000 clones; more than 75% occur once, and the top ten carry approximately 1.8%. Specimen: PBMCs. The receptors derive from a man aged 35 to 55 in good health and CMV-seronegative.

This clone appeared once. The chain links TRBV9 to TRBJ2-3, with 9 bases aligning to TRBD2. Looked up from germline, CDR1 is SGDLS and CDR2 is YYNGEE. J was trimmed by 2 bases and V by 0 bases; bases with no gene match: 7. The CDR3 runs to 17 residues. This CDR3 is CASSVALRGGSTDTQYF. As DNA, the CDR3 is TGTGCCAGCAGCGTAGCTCTGCGGGGGGGTTCCACAGATACGCAGTATTTT.

This clone has only a few counts. The chain couples TRBV2 to TRBJ2-3; maybe TRBD2 (6 bases). Trimming took 8 bases from V and 6 from J, leaving 18 bases between them. The length of the CDR3 is 14 residues. The germline gives CDR1 SNHLY, CDR2 FYNNEI. The CDR3 loop reads CASRDWRAEDTQYF. CDR3 in DNA: TGTGCCAGCCGAGACTGGAGGGCCGAGGATACGCAGTATTTT.

This clone was counted a single time. CDR3: CAGPGDSPLHF. For the CDR3, the DNA is TGTGCCGGCCCGGGAGATTCACCCCTCCACTTT. The gene calls are TRBV30 and TRBJ1-6, with D unclear. CDR1 and CDR2 (germline): GTSNPN, SVGIG (reference sequence). V was trimmed by 8 bases and J by 8 bases, leaving 10 bases between them. This CDR3 spans 11 amino acids.

The V and J genes are TRBV27 and TRBJ2-3; 7 bases align to TRBD2. This CDR3 region has 16 residues. From germline, CDR1 is MNHEY and CDR2 SMNVEV (reference sequence). The V segment lost 4 bases and the J segment 1 base; nucleotides outside the gene matches: 8. The CDR3 loop is CASSSTSRGGTDTQYF. CDR3 in DNA: TGTGCCAGCAGTTCGACTAGCCGTGGTGGCACAGATACGCAGTATTTT.

The V gene is TRBV19, the J gene TRBJ2-2; possibly TRBD1 for D (6 bases). The germline gives CDR1 LNHDA, CDR2 SQIVND (reference sequence). This CDR3 is 12 amino acids long. V was clipped by 7 bases and J by 10 bases, with 13 bases between them. The CDR3 DNA reads as TGTGCCAGTACCCTCAGGGGTGCGGAGCTGTTTTTT. It codes for CASTLRGAELFF.

This clone was seen a single time. The J gene is TRBJ2-5, the V gene TRBV6-1, with TRBD1 identical over 7 bases. This CDR3 region has 15 residues. Trimming removed 3 bases from V and 1 base from J; junction bases left unmatched: 5. From germline, CDR1 is MNHNS and CDR2 SASEGT. CDR3 region: CASSEKGTAQETQYF. Written as DNA, the CDR3 is TGTGCCAGCAGTGAGAAGGGGACAGCCCAAGAGACCCAGTACTTC.

The chain combines TRBV6-1 with TRBJ1-1, with 7 positions matching TRBD1. The length of the CDR3 is 17 residues. J was trimmed by 4 bases and V by 1 base; bases with no gene match: 12. The germline V gene encodes CDR1 MNHNS and CDR2 SASEGT. The CDR3 reads CASSEGAQGVLSTEAFF. The CDR3 nucleotides are TGTGCCAGCAGTGAAGGTGCCCAGGGGGTATTGAGCACTGAAGCTTTCTTT.

The CDR3 coding sequence is TGCGCCAGCAGCCCGGGACAGGGGGTTGGATGTGGCTACACCTTC. This sequence encodes CASSPGQGVGCGYTF. J is TRBJ1-2 and V is TRBV5-1, with 11 positions matching TRBD1. CDR3 length equals 15 residues. CDR1 and CDR2 (germline): SGHRS, YFSETQ. V shed 4 bases, J shed 7 bases, and the junction held 9 bases outside the gene matches.

This clone was observed a few times. V usage is TRBV4-2 and J usage is TRBJ2-5; 7 bases fit TRBD2. The end of the DNA fits TRBJ2-7 better, so the J call may be wrong. The CDR3 contains 16 residues. CDR1 and CDR2 (germline): LGHNA, YNFKEQ. CDR3 nucleotide sequence: TGTGCCAGCAGCCTATCAAGCGGGGAGACCTCCTACGAGCAGTACTTC. Its protein product is CASSLSSGETSYEQYF.

V and J are TRBV7-2 and TRBJ2-1, with 13 positions matching TRBD2. Trimming took 5 bases from V and 3 from J; bases not matched to a gene: 4. Germline V gene data show CDR1 as SGHTA and CDR2 as FQGNSA. The CDR3 is 16 amino acids. Written as DNA, the CDR3 is TGTGCCAGCAGCCCGAGGACTAGCGGGGGCTACAATGAGCAGTTCTTC. It codes for CASSPRTSGGYNEQFF.

J is TRBJ2-5 and V is TRBV6-4, with D possibly TRBD1 on 6 matching bases. Germline values: CDR1 MRHNA, CDR2 SNTAGT. Trimming stripped 9 bases from V and 1 base from J, with 15 bases between. This CDR3 has 14 residues. The CDR3 loop is CASDTTGFQETQYF. The CDR3 coding sequence is TGTGCCAGTGATACTACAGGGTTCCAAGAGACCCAGTACTTC.

V and J are TRBV6-7 and TRBJ1-5; D is unclear. TRBV6-7 is designated an ORF whose function remains uncertain. This CDR3 comprises 14 residues. V was trimmed by 1 base and J by 3 bases, leaving 7 bases between them. The CDR3 here is CASSYFGSNQPQHF. The CDR3, as DNA: TGTGCCAGCAGTTACTTCGGGTCCAATCAGCCCCAGCATTTT.

This chain joins TRBV27 and TRBJ1-4; TRBD1 might be the D (5 bases). The germline V gene has CDR1 MNHEY and CDR2 SMNVEV (reference sequence). With 5 bases removed from V and 1 base from J, the gap between germline ends came to 11 bases. This CDR3 contains 15 residues. The CDR3 coding sequence is TGTGCCAGCAGTCTATTCAGGGAAACTAATGAAAAACTGTTTTTT. Protein sequence: CASSLFRETNEKLFF.

The genes are TRBV7-8 and TRBJ2-7; 7 positions agree with TRBD2. Germline V gives CDR1 SGHVS, CDR2 FQNEAQ. The J segment lost 0 bases and the V segment lost 3 bases, leaving 2 bases of the junction unmatched. The CDR3 length is 14 residues. The CDR3 DNA reads TGTGCCAGCAGCTTGGGGACTATCTCCTACGAGCAGTACTTC. Translated: CASSLGTISYEQYF.

This chain joins TRBV7-9 and TRBJ2-5; 8 bases align to TRBD1. This CDR3 spans 15 amino acids. The junction had 5 bases not matched to a gene; V was cut back by 0 bases and J by 5 bases. Germline CDR1 SEHNR, CDR2 FQNEAQ (reference sequence). For the CDR3, the DNA is TGTGCCAGCAGCTTAGCGGACAGGGCCGGGGAGACCCAGTACTTC. Its translation is CASSLADRAGETQYF. The full variable domain, with the rest looked up from reference TRBV7-9 and TRBJ2-5, is DTGVSQNPRHKITKRGQNVTFRCDPISEHNRLYWYRQTLGQGPEFLTYFQNEAQLEKSRLLSDRFSAERPKGSFSTLEIQRTEQGDSAMYLCASSLADRAGETQYFGPGTRLLVL.

The chain joins TRBV7-9 to TRBJ2-7, with D possibly matching TRBD1 (7 bases). The CDR3 length is 13 residues. CDR1 SEHNR and CDR2 FQNEAQ come from the germline V gene (reference sequence). Trimming left V 4 bases short and J 8 bases short, with 15 bases between. The CDR3 reads CASSSEQGRKQYF. For the CDR3, the DNA is TGTGCCAGCAGCTCGGAACAGGGGAGGAAGCAGTACTTC.

A few counts support this clone. V is TRBV30 and J is TRBJ1-6, with TRBD1 matching over 7 bases. The V gene end was trimmed by 2 bases and the J gene end by 9 bases; junction bases not matched to a gene: 4. Per germline, CDR1 GTSNPN and CDR2 SVGIG (reference sequence). This CDR3 region has 13 residues. The CDR3 spells CAWSRQGGSPLHF. The CDR3 region has the DNA TGTGCCTGGAGTAGACAGGGAGGTTCACCCCTCCACTTT.

The CDR3 sequence: CASSQGQTQPQHF. The CDR3 bases are TGTGCCAGCAGTCAGGGACAAACCCAGCCCCAGCATTTT. The chain links TRBV6-5 to TRBJ1-5, with TRBD1 as a possible D gene (6 bases). CDR3 length: 13 residues. The germline V gene has CDR1 MNHEY and CDR2 SVGAGI. Trimming cost V 5 bases and J 7 bases, with 12 bases left between them.

The chain combines TRBV29-1 with TRBJ2-7; a possible D gene is TRBD1 (5 bases). The CDR3 contains 11 residues. Germline CDR1 SQVTM, CDR2 ANQGSEA. The V and J ends lost 4 bases and 1 base respectively, with 5 bases between them. CDR3 sequence (DNA): TGCAGCGTTGGACAGTCCTACGAGCAGTACTTC. Protein sequence: CSVGQSYEQYF.

The rearrangement links TRBV27 to TRBJ2-7; 9 nucleotides match TRBD2. The CDR3 contains 15 residues. Germline V gives CDR1 MNHEY, CDR2 SMNVEV (reference sequence). V lost 2 bases and J lost 5; bases outside the gene matches: 7. CDR3 amino acids: CASSLLSGRIHEQYF. The DNA of the CDR3 is TGTGCCAGCAGTTTACTTAGCGGGAGAATCCACGAGCAGTACTTC.

V and J are TRBV29-1 and TRBJ2-2; TRBD2 matches 7 bases. Trimming at V came to 3 bases and at J to 6 bases, leaving 7 bases not matched to a gene. The CDR3 has 14 amino acids. CDR1 and CDR2 (germline): SQVTM, ANQGSEA. CDR3 bases: TGCAGCGTTGACTCGGCGGGAGTTTCCGGGGAGCTGTTTTTT. This codes for CSVDSAGVSGELFF.

The chain's CDR3 is CASSFRDRGSSPLHF. The CDR3 bases are TGTGCCAGTAGTTTCCGGGACAGGGGGAGTTCACCCCTCCACTTT. The chain couples TRBV19 to TRBJ1-6, with 11 bases aligning to TRBD1. With 5 bases clipped from V and 9 bases from J, the junction kept 6 bases outside the gene matches. The CDR3 length is 15 residues. Germline V gene data show CDR1 as LNHDA and CDR2 as SQIVND (reference sequence).

This clone occurred once. CDR3 DNA sequence: TGTGCCAGCGATAGCTTCATTTACAATGAGCAGTTCTTC. Translating gives CASDSFIYNEQFF. The rearrangement joins TRBV7-9 to TRBJ2-1, with D unresolved. CDR1 and CDR2 from the germline V gene are SEHNR and FQNEAQ (reference sequence). Trimming cost V 8 bases and J 4 bases, with 12 bases left between them. This CDR3 region has 13 residues.

The V gene is TRBV4-2, the J gene TRBJ2-7; 13 bases agree with TRBD2. The CDR3 has 16 residues. The ends lost 0 bases at V and 2 bases at J; junction bases unmatched: 1. Germline values: CDR1 LGHNA, CDR2 YNFKEQ. The CDR3 coding sequence is TGTGCCAGCAGCCAAGATGGGACTAGCGGGGCCTACGAGCAGTACTTC. It translates to CASSQDGTSGAYEQYF.

This chain uses TRBV5-8 with TRBJ1-1, with 9 bases lining up with TRBD1. The J segment lost 5 bases and the V segment lost 4 bases, leaving 6 bases of the junction unmatched. CDR1 SGHTS and CDR2 YDEGEE come from the germline V gene. This CDR3 contains 14 residues. The CDR3 nucleotides read TGTGCCAGCAGCCGTACCGGGACAGGGACTGAAGCTTTCTTT. Translating it yields CASSRTGTGTEAFF.

CDR3: CASSFPRVTYEQYF. The CDR3 DNA sequence: TGTGCCAGCAGTTTCCCCAGGGTGACCTACGAGCAGTACTTC. This chain connects TRBV28 to TRBJ2-7, with a weak D call TRBD1 (5 bases). This CDR3 is built from 14 residues. CDR1 is MDHEN and CDR2 is SYDVKM in the germline V gene. Trimming removed 3 bases from V and 2 bases from J, with 11 bases in between.

The gene calls are TRBV11-2 and TRBJ2-3; D is possibly TRBD2 (6 bases). The germline gives CDR1 SGHAT, CDR2 FQNNGV. V dropped 5 bases and J dropped 2 bases, with 17 bases sitting between them. The CDR3 spans 16 residues. The CDR3 loop reads CASSPGDLTSTDTQYF. In DNA form, the CDR3 reads TGTGCCAGCAGCCCCGGGGACTTGACTTCCACAGATACGCAGTATTTT.

CDR3 coding DNA: TGTGCCAGCAGGAGCACAGGGGGCACCGGGGAGCTGTTTTTT. Translating it yields CASRSTGGTGELFF. The chain has TRBV28 and TRBJ2-2; 8 bases are shared with TRBD1. Germline CDR1 is MDHEN and CDR2 is SYDVKM. V lost 6 bases and J lost 4; bases outside the gene matches: 4. The length of the CDR3 is 14 residues.